Listed here are 25 T cell receptor beta chains from one sample, sequenced in a study of technical replicates of blood from a handful of donors. Clones were sequenced by immunoSEQ multiplex PCR, and TCRdb holds only the in-frame ones, with some missing. The sample carries 95,000 to 100,000 clones, around 96% recorded once. The sequencing sample was made of T cells isolated from PBMCs. All receptors derive from a human donor in good health.

The rearrangement joins TRBV29-1 to TRBJ2-2; D might be TRBD1 (5 bases). Germline V gene sequence: CDR1 SQVTM, CDR2 ANQGSEA. This CDR3 is built from 15 residues. The germline V and J ends were trimmed by 2 bases and 5 bases, with 15 bases remaining between them. DNA of the CDR3: TGCAGCGTTGAATCTTCAGGGTTGACGACCGGGGAGCTGTTTTTT. Protein sequence: CSVESSGLTTGELFF.

The chain uses TRBV29-1 and TRBJ1-2; 7 bases agree with TRBD1. Germline V lookup: CDR1 SQVTM, CDR2 ANQGSEA. The V and J ends lost 4 bases and 5 bases, in that order; junction bases with no gene match: 1. CDR3 length: 11 residues. DNA for the CDR3: TGCAGCGTTGGACAGGGATATGGCTACACCTTC. It encodes CSVGQGYGYTF. Using reference TRBV29-1 and TRBJ1-2 for the parts outside the CDR3, the full variable domain is SAVISQKPSRDICQRGTSLTIQCQVDSQVTMMFWYRQQPGQSLTLIATANQGSEATYESGFVIDKFPISRPNLTFSTLTVSNMSPEDSSIYLCSVGQGYGYTFGSGTRLTVV.

The chain links TRBV18 to TRBJ1-3; D might be TRBD1 (5 bases). Germline V gene lookup returns CDR1 KGHSH and CDR2 LQKENI. With 3 bases removed from V and 3 bases from J, the gap between germline ends came to 9 bases. CDR3 length: 14 amino acids. CDR3 sequence reads: CASSPGTYGNTIYF. CDR3 bases: TGTGCCAGCTCACCCGGGACTTATGGAAACACCATATATTTT.

The chain employs TRBV5-4 and TRBJ1-2, with D uncertain. Germline V gives CDR1 SGHNT, CDR2 YYREEE (reference sequence). Trimming took off 0 bases at V and 4 bases at J, with 7 bases between the two ends. The CDR3 runs to 13 residues. Here the CDR3 reads CASSLDLIYGYTF. CDR3 coding DNA: TGTGCCAGCAGCTTGGATCTTATCTATGGCTACACCTTC.

This chain uses TRBV11-2 with TRBJ1-1; D ambiguous. CDR1 and CDR2 from the germline V gene are SGHAT and FQNNGV. The CDR3 has 13 amino acids. Trimming pared 5 bases from V and 12 bases from J, leaving 19 bases between. CDR3 bases: TGTGCCAGCAGCCCTGTCCCCGACTTGATGACTTTCTTT. Residues: CASSPVPDLMTFF.

The chain carries TRBV11-2 and TRBJ2-7, with a weak D call TRBD2 (5 bases). V was pared by 5 bases and J by 6 bases, with 8 bases between. The germline gives CDR1 SGHAT, CDR2 FQNNGV. The CDR3 sequence is 11 residues long. For the CDR3, the DNA is TGTGCCAGCAGCCAACGGGGCGAGCAGTACTTC. Its translation: CASSQRGEQYF. Based on the CDR3 plus reference TRBV11-2 and TRBJ2-7, the full variable domain is EAGVAQSPRYKIIEKRQSVAFWCNPISGHATLYWYQQILGQGPKLLIQFQNNGVVDDSQLPKDRFSAERLKGVDSTLKIQPAKLEDSAVYLCASSQRGEQYFGPGTRLTVT.

A single count supports this clone. For the CDR3, the DNA is TGTGCCAGCAGCGTACGCCGGACAGCAAGCTCCTATAATTCACCCCTCCACTTT. Translation gives CASSVRRTASSYNSPLHF. V is TRBV7-8 and J is TRBJ1-6, with a weak D call TRBD1 (6 bases). Per germline, CDR1 SGHVS and CDR2 FQNEAQ. This CDR3 is 18 amino acids long. Trimming removed 5 bases at V and 0 bases at J, with 17 bases between.

The CDR3 sequence: CASSFPARGESTDTQYF. CDR3 bases: TGTGCCAGCAGCTTTCCCGCCAGGGGCGAAAGCACAGATACGCAGTATTTT. This rearrangement joins TRBV7-9 to TRBJ2-3; a possible D gene is TRBD1 (6 bases). The CDR3 contains 17 residues. Trimming took 3 bases from V and 0 from J, leaving 16 bases between them. In germline, CDR1 is SEHNR, CDR2 FQNEAQ (reference sequence).

This chain connects TRBV18 to TRBJ1-1; unclear D gene. The CDR3 contains 12 residues. CDR1 is KGHSH and CDR2 is LQKENI in the germline V gene. V was pared by 3 bases and J by 8 bases, with 10 bases between. The CDR3 DNA reads as TGTGCCAGCTCACCCCTCCGAGGGGAAGCTTTCTTT. Translated: CASSPLRGEAFF.

V usage is TRBV4-1 and J usage is TRBJ2-1; 10 bases fit TRBD1. CDR1 and CDR2 from the germline V gene are MGHRA and YSYEKL. This CDR3 has 14 amino acids. The V and J ends lost 3 bases and 7 bases, in that order; junction bases with no gene match: 3. The CDR3 loop is CASSHRDRGNEQFF. The CDR3 DNA is TGCGCCAGCAGCCACCGGGACAGGGGAAATGAGCAGTTCTTC.

The J gene is TRBJ1-5, the V gene TRBV25-1; D is unclear. The length of the CDR3 is 13 residues. The germline V and J ends were trimmed by 4 bases and 8 bases, with 12 bases remaining between them. Germline assignment: CDR1 MGHDK and CDR2 SYGVNS. The CDR3 loop is CASSGLGSEPQHF. For the CDR3, the DNA is TGTGCCAGCAGTGGTTTGGGGAGTGAGCCCCAGCATTTT.

V and J are TRBV19 and TRBJ2-7, with 8 nucleotides matching TRBD1. Trimming took 2 bases from V and 7 from J; bases not matched to a gene: 10. The V gene's germline CDR1 is LNHDA and CDR2 SQIVND (reference sequence). The CDR3 loop spans 15 amino acids. The CDR3 DNA follows: TGTGCCAGTAGTATATATCGCCAGGGGGCGCGGGAGCAGTACTTC. Its translation is CASSIYRQGAREQYF.

In DNA form, the CDR3 reads TGTGCCAGCAGTCCCCACAGTGGGAACTATGGCTACACCTTC. Encoded protein: CASSPHSGNYGYTF. This chain links TRBV6-1 with TRBJ1-2; D ambiguous. V was shortened by 5 bases and J by 2 bases, with 12 bases between the two germline ends. The length of the CDR3 is 14 residues. Per the germline V gene, CDR1 is MNHNS and CDR2 is SASEGT.

The chain has TRBV10-2 and TRBJ1-5; D perhaps matches TRBD1 (6 bases). Germline V gene lookup returns CDR1 WSHSY and CDR2 SAAADI. The V gene lost 6 bases and the J gene lost 3 bases, with 12 bases spanning the gap. This CDR3 is built from 14 residues. CDR3 sequence (DNA): TGCGCCAGCAGCCTCAGGGGAAACAATCAGCCCCAGCATTTT. As protein: CASSLRGNNQPQHF.

This chain links TRBV7-2 with TRBJ2-5; maybe TRBD1 (5 bases). The germline gives CDR1 SGHTA, CDR2 FQGNSA. Trimming removed 5 bases from V and 9 bases from J, with 10 bases in between. The CDR3 consists of 11 residues. The CDR3, as DNA: TGTGCCAGCAGCCCCTTAGGGGCCCAGTACTTC. Translation: CASSPLGAQYF.

This sequence joins TRBV7-8 and TRBJ1-6; no definite D call. Per germline, CDR1 SGHVS and CDR2 FQNEAQ. The ends were cut back, 1 base at V and 3 bases at J, with 7 bases in the middle. This CDR3 spans 15 amino acids. The CDR3 DNA is TGTGCCAGCAGCTTAGAGCGCTTCTATAATTCACCCCTCCACTTT. Encoded protein: CASSLERFYNSPLHF.

The rearrangement links TRBV6-1 to TRBJ2-7, with unresolved D. The CDR3 totals 10 residues. Germline V gene data show CDR1 as MNHNS and CDR2 as SASEGT. V was clipped by 9 bases and J by 3 bases, with 6 bases between them. The CDR3 nucleotides are TGTGCCAGTGCCAGCTACGAGCAGTACTTC. Protein product: CASASYEQYF.

The chain combines TRBV5-1 with TRBJ1-6; 7 bases are shared with TRBD1. Germline loops: CDR1 SGHRS, CDR2 YFSETQ. This CDR3 has 15 amino acids. With 5 bases clipped from V and 10 bases from J, the junction kept 12 bases outside the gene matches. The CDR3 DNA reads as TGCGCCAGCAGACGTGGAACAGGGGATGCCTCACCCCTCCACTTT. It encodes CASRRGTGDASPLHF.

V and J are TRBV6-1 and TRBJ2-7; a weak D match, TRBD1 (5 bases). V shed 3 bases and J shed 2 bases, with 11 bases lying between them. Germline V gene lookup returns CDR1 MNHNS and CDR2 SASEGT. The CDR3 has 14 residues. CDR3 DNA: TGTGCCAGCAGTGACCGGACACCCACCTACGAGCAGTACTTC. Its translation is CASSDRTPTYEQYF.

The genes are TRBV9 and TRBJ1-6; D unclear. The germline gives CDR1 SGDLS, CDR2 YYNGEE. With 0 bases removed from V and 10 bases from J, the gap between germline ends came to 14 bases. The CDR3 has 15 residues. CDR3 sequence (DNA): TGTGCCAGCAGCGTAGTGGGATCTGGGAGCTCACCCCTCCACTTT. Translated: CASSVVGSGSSPLHF.

This clone was found once. The rearrangement uses TRBV28 and TRBJ2-1; tentative D call: TRBD1 (8 bases). Germline-derived CDR1 and CDR2 are MDHEN and SYDVKM. The CDR3 covers 16 residues. V gave up 3 bases and J gave up 13 bases, with 25 bases separating them. The CDR3 DNA reads as TGTGCCAGCAGTTTGTCGCCACAGGGGGGGGTAGTGGAACAGTTCTTC. Amino acid sequence: CASSLSPQGGVVEQFF.

The rearrangement links TRBV5-5 to TRBJ2-2; 9 positions agree with TRBD2. The trim removed 4 bases at V and 0 bases at J, leaving 10 bases unmatched. CDR1 is SGHKS, CDR2 YYEKEE, per germline (reference sequence). The CDR3 runs to 18 residues. The CDR3 nucleotides are TGTGCCAGCAGCCGACCTAGCGGGGCCAAAGCGAACACCGGGGAGCTGTTTTTT. Residues: CASSRPSGAKANTGELFF.

This sequence joins TRBV11-3 and TRBJ2-5, with D perhaps TRBD1 (5 bases). Germline CDR1 and CDR2: SGHNT and YENEEA. V dropped 5 bases and J dropped 5 bases, with 27 bases sitting between them. This CDR3 spans 18 amino acids. CDR3 DNA: TGTGCCAGCAGCGGGGCGGCCGTCCCCCCGTTCGCCCGGGAGACCCAGTACTTC. Its translation is CASSGAAVPPFARETQYF.

The genes are TRBV19 and TRBJ1-3; D perhaps matches TRBD1 (5 bases). Germline V gives CDR1 LNHDA, CDR2 SQIVND (reference sequence). V lost 7 bases and J lost 9, with 16 bases in between. The CDR3 runs 13 residues. The CDR3 is CASNTGGGGTIYF. CDR3 sequence (DNA): TGTGCCAGTAACACGGGGGGGGGAGGCACCATATATTTT.

The chain's CDR3 is CASSLSSRGYEQYF. The CDR3 nucleotides read TGTGCCAGCAGTTTATCGTCCAGGGGTTACGAGCAGTACTTC. The chain links TRBV27 to TRBJ2-7; a weak D match, TRBD1 (6 bases). V was clipped by 0 bases and J by 4 bases, with 10 bases between them. Germline V gives CDR1 MNHEY, CDR2 SMNVEV (reference sequence). This CDR3 comprises 14 residues.